The sequence of this T cell receptor beta chain was determined in a study of blood T cell repertoires in COVID-19. Original handling: Amplification from reference gene primers served as the basis for estimated nucleated cell counts. The assay was immunoSEQ multiplex PCR, and TCRdb's table has in-frame clones only and misses some. D and trimming were read from the DNA, whereas the V and J calls and clone size are those reported in that table. The sample contains approximately 320,000 clones, over 80% of which appear only once. Material: PBMCs or T cells enriched from blood (not recorded which). This TCR was sampled from a woman between 18 and 29 years old who had recovered from COVID-19.

CDR3 nucleotides: TGTGCCAGCAGCTTAGATAGCCAGGGCTCCTACGAGCAGTACTTC. It codes for CASSLDSQGSYEQYF. This sequence joins TRBV7-2 and TRBJ2-7, with D possibly matching TRBD1 (5 bases). The CDR3 is made up of 15 amino acids. Per germline, CDR1 SGHTA and CDR2 FQGNSA. Trimming removed 1 base at V and 0 bases at J, with 10 bases between.